Given below is one TCR beta chain in context. Its antigen is as yet unknown. Only in-frame clones appear in the TCRdb table, and some are missing; sequencing was by immunoSEQ multiplex PCR. Here the sample spans about 100,000 clones, 75% to 90% being singletons. Autologous stem cell transplantation was followed by relapse in every patient, and brentuximab vedotin exposure varied. The data are from a study of PD-1 blockade in classical Hodgkin lymphoma. Findings and limits, study-wide: Researchers reported that CD4+ TCR diversity, though not CD8+, rose significantly by C4D1. What caused the repertoire differences, perhaps disease activity or prior therapy, remains undefined.

This receptor was identified in a human donor with classical Hodgkin lymphoma. Source: peripheral blood mononuclear cells (PBMCs), taken at baseline.

The CDR3 loop is CASSPRQGSSGNTIYF. CDR3 bases: TGCGCCAGCAGCCCACGACAGGGGAGCTCTGGAAACACCATATATTTT. The gene calls are TRBV4-1 and TRBJ1-3; 8 positions match TRBD1. Per germline, CDR1 MGHRA and CDR2 YSYEKL. The CDR3 is made up of 16 amino acids. Unmatched junction bases numbered 5, after V lost 4 bases and J lost 0 bases.